These T cell receptor beta chains were read from a single sample in a study of T cells in Graves' hyperthyroidism and ophthalmopathy. MiXCR, applied by TCRdb to the multiplex PCR reads, yields one record per CDR3 protein. The sample lists roughly 250,000 distinct CDR3 sequences, 13% to 15% occurring once. Sequencing input: blood. The receptors shown here come from a middle-aged woman with Graves' hyperthyroidism that later progressed to Graves' ophthalmopathy. Both conserved end residues are part of each CDR3. D genes are given only for firm matches. Part of the rows lack a size; the others show once, few, many or a class for expanded clones.

TRBJ2-2	.	TRBV6-2/TRBV6-3	TRBD2	CASSPLGGSTVGELFF	TGTGCCAGCAGCCCCCTCGGCGGGAGTACGGTCGGGGAGCTGTTTTTT
TRBJ1-6	many	TRBV2	.	CASSGGVSLISPLHF	TGTGCCAGCAGTGGGGGAGTCAGCCTAATTTCACCCCTCCACTTT
TRBJ2-4	many	TRBV3-1	.	CASSHPGENIQYF	TGTGCCAGCAGCCACCCAGGAGAAAACATTCAGTACTTC
TRBJ2-7	many	TRBV13	.	CASSSYREHEQYF	TGTGCCAGCAGCTCCTACCGGGAACACGAGCAGTACTTC
TRBJ1-1	once	TRBV2	.	CARNSGANTEAFF	TGTGCCAGAAATTCGGGGGCGAACACTGAAGCTTTCTTT
TRBJ2-3	many	TRBV20-1	.	CSAPRQASTDTQYF	TGCAGTGCCCCAAGACAGGCGAGCACAGATACGCAGTATTTT
TRBJ2-4	many	TRBV2	.	CASSVGPIAKNIQYF	TGTGCCAGCAGTGTTGGGCCCATAGCCAAAAACATTCAGTACTTC
TRBJ2-5	many	TRBV6-1	TRBD2	CASSDRLAGRETQYF	TGTGCCAGCAGTGACCGACTAGCGGGACGGGAGACCCAGTACTTC
TRBJ1-1	many	TRBV12-3/TRBV12-4	.	CASSYWGGTEAFF	TGTGCCAGCAGTTATTGGGGGGGCACTGAAGCTTTCTTT
TRBJ2-1	few	TRBV20-1	.	CSHRSRDPRDEQFF	TGCAGCCACCGTAGTAGGGACCCTAGGGATGAGCAGTTCTTC
TRBJ2-7	.	TRBV28	TRBD2	CASSRLGSGRSVWYEQYF	TGTGCCAGCAGTCGACTCGGTAGCGGGAGATCTGTGTGGTACGAGCAGTACTTC
TRBJ1-1	.	TRBV6-1	.	CASSVSSGDTEAFF	TGTGCCAGCAGTGTAAGTTCGGGGGACACTGAAGCTTTCTTT
TRBJ2-1	many	TRBV28	.	CASSWASTYNEQFF	TGTGCCAGCAGTTGGGCTAGCACTTACAATGAGCAGTTCTTC
TRBJ2-3	many	TRBV2	.	CASSAGHPEAQYF	TGTGCCAGCAGCGCGGGACACCCAGAAGCGCAGTATTTT
TRBJ2-1	many	TRBV12-5	.	CASGLVLGPRSEGRAEQFF	TGTGCTAGTGGTTTGGTACTCGGGCCCCGTTCGGAGGGAAGGGCTGAGCAGTTCTTC
TRBJ2-7	.	TRBV5-1	.	CASSLLRNGISGGQYF	TGTGCCAGCAGCTTGTTACGGAATGGGATTAGCGGCGGGCAGTACTTC